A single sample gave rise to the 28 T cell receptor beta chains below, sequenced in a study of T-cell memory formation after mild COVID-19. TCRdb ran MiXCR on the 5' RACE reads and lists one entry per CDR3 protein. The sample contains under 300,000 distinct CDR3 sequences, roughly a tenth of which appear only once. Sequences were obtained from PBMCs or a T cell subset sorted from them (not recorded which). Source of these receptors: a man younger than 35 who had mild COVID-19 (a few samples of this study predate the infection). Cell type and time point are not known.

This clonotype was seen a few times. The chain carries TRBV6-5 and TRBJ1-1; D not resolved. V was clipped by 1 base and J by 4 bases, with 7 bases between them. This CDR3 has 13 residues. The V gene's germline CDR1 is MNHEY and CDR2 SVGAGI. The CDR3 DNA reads TGTGCCAGCAGTTACTTCCGGGGCACTGAAGCTTTCTTT. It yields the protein CASSYFRGTEAFF.

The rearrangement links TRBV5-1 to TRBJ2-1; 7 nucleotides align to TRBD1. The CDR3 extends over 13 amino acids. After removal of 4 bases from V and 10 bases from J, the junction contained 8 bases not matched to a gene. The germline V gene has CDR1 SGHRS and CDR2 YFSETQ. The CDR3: CASSPGQPWEQFF. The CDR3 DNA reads TGCGCCAGCAGCCCGGGACAGCCGTGGGAGCAGTTCTTC.

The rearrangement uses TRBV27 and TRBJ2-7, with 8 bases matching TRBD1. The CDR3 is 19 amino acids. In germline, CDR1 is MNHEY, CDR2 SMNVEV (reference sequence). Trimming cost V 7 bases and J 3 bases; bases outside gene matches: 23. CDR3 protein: CASTIGGWETRQGRYEQYF. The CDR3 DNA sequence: TGTGCCAGCACCATTGGGGGATGGGAGACCAGACAGGGGCGCTACGAGCAGTACTTC.

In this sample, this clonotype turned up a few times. CDR3 sequence reads: CASSLGGFSGANVLTF. CDR3 nucleotides: TGTGCCAGCAGCTTGGGCGGGTTCTCTGGGGCCAACGTCCTGACTTTC. This chain joins TRBV5-6 and TRBJ2-6; a weak D match, TRBD2 (5 bases). The CDR3 contains 16 residues. The V end was cut by 0 bases, the J end by 0 bases, with 7 bases between. Germline CDR1 reads SGHDT; CDR2 reads YYEEEE.

CDR3 loop: CSAHRGRNQPQHF. The CDR3 nucleotides are TGCAGTGCTCACAGGGGGCGCAATCAGCCCCAGCATTTT. This chain links TRBV20-1 with TRBJ1-5; 9 bases match TRBD1. The trim removed 5 bases at V and 2 bases at J, leaving 1 base unmatched. Germline V gives CDR1 DFQATT, CDR2 SNEGSKA (reference sequence). CDR3 length: 13 amino acids.

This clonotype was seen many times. CDR3 protein: CASSSTGNQETQYF. Here the CDR3 DNA reads TGCGCCAGCAGCTCCACCGGGAACCAAGAGACCCAGTACTTC. This rearrangement joins TRBV5-1 to TRBJ2-5; tentatively, D is TRBD2 (5 bases). This CDR3 is built from 14 residues. Germline V gives CDR1 SGHRS, CDR2 YFSETQ. V was cut by 3 bases and J by 0 bases, with 9 bases left in between.

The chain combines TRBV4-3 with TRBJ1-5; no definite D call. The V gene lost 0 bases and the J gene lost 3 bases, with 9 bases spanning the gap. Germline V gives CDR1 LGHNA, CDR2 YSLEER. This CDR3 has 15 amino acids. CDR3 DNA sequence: TGCGCCAGCAGCCAAGATCTTCGGGACAATCAGCCCCAGCATTTT. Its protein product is CASSQDLRDNQPQHF.

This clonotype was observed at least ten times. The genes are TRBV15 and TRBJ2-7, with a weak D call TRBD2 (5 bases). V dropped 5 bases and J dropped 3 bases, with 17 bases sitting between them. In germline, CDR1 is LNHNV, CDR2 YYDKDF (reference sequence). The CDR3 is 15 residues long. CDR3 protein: CATSLLLEWDYEQYF. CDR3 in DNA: TGTGCCACCAGCTTATTACTAGAATGGGACTACGAGCAGTACTTC.

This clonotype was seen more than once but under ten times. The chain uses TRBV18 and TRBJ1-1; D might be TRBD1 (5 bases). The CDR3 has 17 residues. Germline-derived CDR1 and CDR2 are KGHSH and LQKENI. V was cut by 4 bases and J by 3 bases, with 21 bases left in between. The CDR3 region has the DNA TGTGCCAGCTCACGTTTGTCAGGGACCGGAAGAGACACTGAAGCTTTCTTT. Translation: CASSRLSGTGRDTEAFF.

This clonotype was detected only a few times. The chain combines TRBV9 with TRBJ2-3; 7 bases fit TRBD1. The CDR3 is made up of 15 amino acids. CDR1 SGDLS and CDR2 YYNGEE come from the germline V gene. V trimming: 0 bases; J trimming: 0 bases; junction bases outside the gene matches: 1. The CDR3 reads CASSVEGQSTDTQYF. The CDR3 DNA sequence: TGTGCCAGCAGCGTAGAGGGACAGAGCACAGATACGCAGTATTTT.

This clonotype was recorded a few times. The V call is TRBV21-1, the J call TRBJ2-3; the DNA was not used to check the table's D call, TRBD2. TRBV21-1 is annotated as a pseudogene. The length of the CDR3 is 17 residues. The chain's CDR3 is CASSPRTSGEITDTQYF. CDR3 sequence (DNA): TGTGCCAGCAGCCCTAGGACTAGCGGGGAAATAACAGATACGCAGTATTTT.

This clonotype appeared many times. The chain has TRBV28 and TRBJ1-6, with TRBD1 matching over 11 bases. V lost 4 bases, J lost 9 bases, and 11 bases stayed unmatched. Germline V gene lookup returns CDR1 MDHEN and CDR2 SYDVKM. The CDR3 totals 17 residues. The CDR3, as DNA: TGTGCCAGCAGTTACCCCCAAGGGACAGGGGGTTCTTCACCCCTCCACTTT. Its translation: CASSYPQGTGGSSPLHF. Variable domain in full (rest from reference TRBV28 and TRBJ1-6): DVKVTQSSRYLVKRTGEKVFLECVQDMDHENMFWYRQDPGLGLRLIYFSYDVKMKEKGDIPEGYSVSREKKERFSLILESASTNQTSMYLCASSYPQGTGGSSPLHFGNGTRLTVT.

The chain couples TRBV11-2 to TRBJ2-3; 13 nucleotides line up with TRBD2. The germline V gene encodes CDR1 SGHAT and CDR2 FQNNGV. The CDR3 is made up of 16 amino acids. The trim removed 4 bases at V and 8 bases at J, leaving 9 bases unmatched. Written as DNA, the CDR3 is TGTGCCAGCAGCTCGGGACTAGCGGGGCGAGGAGGTACGCAGTATTTT. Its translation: CASSSGLAGRGGTQYF.

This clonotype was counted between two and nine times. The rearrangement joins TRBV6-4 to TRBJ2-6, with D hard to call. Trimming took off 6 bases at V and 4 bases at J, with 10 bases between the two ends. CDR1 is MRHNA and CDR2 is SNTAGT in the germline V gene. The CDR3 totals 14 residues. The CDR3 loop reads CASRDLGGANVLTF. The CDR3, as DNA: TGTGCCAGCAGAGACCTGGGGGGGGCCAACGTCCTGACTTTC.

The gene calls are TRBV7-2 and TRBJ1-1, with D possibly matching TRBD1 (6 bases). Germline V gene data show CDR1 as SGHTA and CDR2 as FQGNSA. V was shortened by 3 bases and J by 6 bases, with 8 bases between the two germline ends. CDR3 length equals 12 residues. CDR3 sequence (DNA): TGTGCCAGCAGCTTGACAGGATCTGAAGCTTTCTTT. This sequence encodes CASSLTGSEAFF.

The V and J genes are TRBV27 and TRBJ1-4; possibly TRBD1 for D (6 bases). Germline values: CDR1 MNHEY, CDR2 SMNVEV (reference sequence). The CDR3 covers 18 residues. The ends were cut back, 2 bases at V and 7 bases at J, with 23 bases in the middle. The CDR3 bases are TGTGCCAGCAGTTTAAGGGGGGCCCGGGAGATAAGAGGTGAAAAACTGTTTTTT. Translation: CASSLRGAREIRGEKLFF.

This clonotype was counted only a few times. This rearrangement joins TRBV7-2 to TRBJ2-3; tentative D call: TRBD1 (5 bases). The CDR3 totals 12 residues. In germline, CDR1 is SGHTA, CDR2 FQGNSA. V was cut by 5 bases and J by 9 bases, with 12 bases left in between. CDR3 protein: CASSAQTATQYF. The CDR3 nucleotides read TGTGCCAGCAGCGCGCAGACAGCCACGCAGTATTTT.

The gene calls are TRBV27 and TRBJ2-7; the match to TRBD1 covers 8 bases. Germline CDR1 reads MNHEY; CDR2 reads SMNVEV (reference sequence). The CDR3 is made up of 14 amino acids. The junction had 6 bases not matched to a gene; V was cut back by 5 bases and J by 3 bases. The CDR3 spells CASSRRQGYYEQYF. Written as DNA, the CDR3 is TGTGCCAGCAGTCGGCGACAGGGGTACTACGAGCAGTACTTC.

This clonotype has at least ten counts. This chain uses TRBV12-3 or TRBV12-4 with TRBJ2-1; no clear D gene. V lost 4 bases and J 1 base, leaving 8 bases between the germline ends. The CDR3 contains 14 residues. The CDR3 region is CASSSDPSYNEQFF. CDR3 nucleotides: TGTGCCAGCAGTTCGGATCCTTCCTACAATGAGCAGTTCTTC.

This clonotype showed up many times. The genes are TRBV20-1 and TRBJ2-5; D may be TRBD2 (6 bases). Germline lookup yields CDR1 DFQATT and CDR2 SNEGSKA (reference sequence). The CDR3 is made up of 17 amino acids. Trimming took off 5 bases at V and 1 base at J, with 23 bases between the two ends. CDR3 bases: TGCAGTGCTCCCCGGGCGGGGCGGAATACGTTCCAAGAGACCCAGTACTTC. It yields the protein CSAPRAGRNTFQETQYF.

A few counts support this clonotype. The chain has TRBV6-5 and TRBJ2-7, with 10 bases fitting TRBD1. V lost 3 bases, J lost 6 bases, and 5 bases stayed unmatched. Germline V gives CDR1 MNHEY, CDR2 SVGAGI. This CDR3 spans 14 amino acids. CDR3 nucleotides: TGTGCCAGCAGTTATGGGACAGGGGCCCTCGAGCAGTACTTC. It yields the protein CASSYGTGALEQYF.

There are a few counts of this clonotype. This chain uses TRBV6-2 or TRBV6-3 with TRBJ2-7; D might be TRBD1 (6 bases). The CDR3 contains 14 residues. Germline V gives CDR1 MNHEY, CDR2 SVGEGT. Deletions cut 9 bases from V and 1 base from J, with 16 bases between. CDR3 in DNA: TGTGCCAGGCACCGGGACACCATATCCTACGAGCAGTACTTC. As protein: CARHRDTISYEQYF.

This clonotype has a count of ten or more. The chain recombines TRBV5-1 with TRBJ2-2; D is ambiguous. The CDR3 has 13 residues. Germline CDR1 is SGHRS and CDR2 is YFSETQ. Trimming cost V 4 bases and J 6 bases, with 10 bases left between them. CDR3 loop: CASSIDVPGELFF. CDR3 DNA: TGCGCCAGCAGCATAGATGTCCCCGGGGAGCTGTTTTTT.

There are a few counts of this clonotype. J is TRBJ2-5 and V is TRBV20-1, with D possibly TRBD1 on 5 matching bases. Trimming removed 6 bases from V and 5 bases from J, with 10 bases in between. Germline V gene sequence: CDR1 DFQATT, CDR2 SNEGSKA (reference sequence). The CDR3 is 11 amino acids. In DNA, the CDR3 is TGCAGTGCCCAGGGTAGCGAGACCCAGTACTTC. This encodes CSAQGSETQYF.

The CDR3 here is CSARSPGADDQPQHF. In DNA form, the CDR3 reads TGCAGTGCTCGTTCCCCCGGGGCGGACGATCAGCCCCAGCATTTT. V is TRBV20-1 and J is TRBJ1-5, with D possibly being TRBD1 (5 bases). Trimming took 5 bases from V and 5 from J, leaving 19 bases between them. Germline CDR1 and CDR2: DFQATT and SNEGSKA (reference sequence). The CDR3 is 15 residues long.

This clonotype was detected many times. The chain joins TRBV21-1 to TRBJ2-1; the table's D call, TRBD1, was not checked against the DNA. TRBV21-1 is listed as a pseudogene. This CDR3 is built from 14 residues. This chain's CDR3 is CASSRRDQDYEQFF. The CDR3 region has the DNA TGTGCCAGCAGCCGCCGGGACCAGGATTATGAGCAGTTCTTC.

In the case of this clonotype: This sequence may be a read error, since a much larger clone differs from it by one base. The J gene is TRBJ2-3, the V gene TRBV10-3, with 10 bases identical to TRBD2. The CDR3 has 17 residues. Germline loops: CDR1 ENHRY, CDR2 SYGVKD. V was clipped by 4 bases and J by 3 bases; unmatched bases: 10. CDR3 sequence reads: CAISGPHSGRRTDTQYF. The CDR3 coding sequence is TGTGCCATCAGTGGGCCTCATAGCGGGAGGAGGACAGATACGCAGTATTTT.

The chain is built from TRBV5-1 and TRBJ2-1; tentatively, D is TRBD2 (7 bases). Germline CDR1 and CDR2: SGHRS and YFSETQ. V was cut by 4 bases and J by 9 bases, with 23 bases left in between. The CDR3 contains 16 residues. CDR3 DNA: TGCGCCAGCAGCCTGGGGGGGGGCGAGAATCGGCGTGAGCAGTTCTTC. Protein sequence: CASSLGGGENRREQFF.